A single sample gave rise to the 19 T cell receptor beta chains below, sequenced in a study of T-cell memory formation after mild COVID-19 (dated by TCRdb to the early 2020s). Library construction relied on 5' RACE. Sequencing was performed on an Illumina NovaSeq 6000. TCRdb cleaned the public reads at Q25 with fastp, built clones with MiXCR and kept in-frame beta chains. Merged by CDR3 protein, the rows form single entries marked with the most common genes and DNA. The sample has some 97,000 distinct CDR3 sequences on record, around 10% of them singletons. Around 39% of the sample is in the top ten clones. The sequencing sample was made of PBMCs or a T cell subset sorted from them (not recorded which). These receptors were obtained from a man between 18 and 29 years old who had mild COVID-19 (a few samples of this study predate the infection). The sample titles of this study are shuffled in the database, so cell type and time point are left out; the donor was told from shared clones.

This clonotype was picked up a small number of times. The V call is TRBV4-3, the J call TRBJ1-5; D call uncertain. V lost 0 bases and J 3 bases, leaving 9 bases between the germline ends. Germline V gives CDR1 LGHNA, CDR2 YSLEER. This CDR3 has 15 residues. The chain's CDR3 is CASSQDLGYNQPQHF. CDR3 nucleotides: TGCGCCAGCAGCCAAGATCTCGGTTACAATCAGCCCCAGCATTTT.

This clonotype was recorded many times. The chain is built from TRBV29-1 and TRBJ2-2; the D is unclear. CDR1 SQVTM and CDR2 ANQGSEA come from the germline V gene. The CDR3 contains 13 residues. Trimming took 5 bases from V and 3 from J, leaving 10 bases between them. CDR3 nucleotide sequence: TGCAGCGTTCTTGGACGGGACACCGGGGAGCTGTTTTTT. This gives the protein CSVLGRDTGELFF.

In its sample, this clonotype was seen a few times. This chain links TRBV6-5 with TRBJ2-2; D assignment may be TRBD1 or TRBD2 (5 bases each). Germline-derived CDR1 and CDR2 are MNHEY and SVGAGI. The CDR3 consists of 15 residues. The V and J ends lost 7 bases and 4 bases respectively, with 16 bases between them. The chain's CDR3 is CASTTWGKGTGELFF. The CDR3 DNA is TGTGCCAGCACCACCTGGGGGAAGGGCACCGGGGAGCTGTTTTTT.

This clonotype was seen a few times. The gene calls are TRBV7-3 and TRBJ1-2, with D possibly matching TRBD1 (5 bases). V was trimmed by 5 bases and J by 8 bases, leaving 21 bases between them. CDR1 is SGHTA and CDR2 is FQGTGA in the germline V gene. The CDR3 extends over 15 amino acids. The DNA for the CDR3 is TGTGCCAGCAGCGCAAGGCGGGGACCCCTTCTAGGCTACACCTTC. Its protein product is CASSARRGPLLGYTF.

CDR3 sequence reads: CATSELGGSTDTQYF. CDR3 nucleotide sequence: TGTGCCACCAGTGAGTTGGGGGGGAGCACAGATACGCAGTATTTT. V usage is TRBV24-1 and J usage is TRBJ2-3; 7 bases are a match to TRBD2. This CDR3 has 15 amino acids. Germline loops: CDR1 KGHDR, CDR2 SFDVKD. Trimming at V came to 4 bases and at J to 0 bases, leaving 3 bases not matched to a gene.

V and J are TRBV7-2 and TRBJ2-1; D not resolved. The CDR3 loop spans 12 amino acids. The germline gives CDR1 SGHTA, CDR2 FQGNSA. V was pared by 4 bases and J by 7 bases, with 8 bases between. The CDR3 nucleotides are TGTGCCAGCAGCTCGACGTGGAATGAGCAGTTCTTC. This translates into CASSSTWNEQFF.

This chain links TRBV21-1 with TRBJ2-7; the D call TRBD2 from the table was never checked on the DNA. TRBV21-1 counts as a pseudogene. CDR3 size: 15 residues. The CDR3 DNA reads TGTGCCAGCAGCTCGCCGTCCGGACTCCCCTACGAGCAGTACGTC. It specifies CASSSPSGLPYEQYV.

This sequence joins TRBV9 and TRBJ2-1, with 11 bases identical to TRBD2. The V and J ends lost 4 bases and 0 bases, in that order; junction bases with no gene match: 9. The germline gives CDR1 SGDLS, CDR2 YYNGEE. The CDR3 has 18 residues. CDR3 sequence reads: CASSLGTSGIRSYNEQFF. CDR3 coding DNA: TGTGCCAGCAGCTTGGGGACTAGCGGAATCCGCTCCTACAATGAGCAGTTCTTC.

The chain combines TRBV7-2 with TRBJ2-3, with D maybe TRBD2 (6 bases). The germline gives CDR1 SGHTA, CDR2 FQGNSA. With 7 bases removed from V and 1 base from J, the gap between germline ends came to 15 bases. The CDR3 length is 15 residues. The chain's CDR3 is CASIIPGDGTDTQYF. The CDR3 region has the DNA TGTGCCAGCATCATCCCGGGGGATGGCACAGATACGCAGTATTTT.

This clonotype was observed a handful of times. The rearrangement links TRBV4-1 to TRBJ2-2; 7 bases fit TRBD2. Germline V gives CDR1 MGHRA, CDR2 YSYEKL. V was clipped by 4 bases and J by 7 bases; unmatched bases: 9. There are 15 residues in the CDR3. CDR3 amino acids: CASSPVGGGIGELFF. The CDR3, as DNA: TGCGCCAGCAGCCCAGTGGGGGGGGGAATCGGGGAGCTGTTTTTT.

J is TRBJ2-7 and V is TRBV27; D not certain. This CDR3 spans 13 amino acids. The germline V gene has CDR1 MNHEY and CDR2 SMNVEV (reference sequence). The V gene lost 2 bases and the J gene lost 1 base, with 6 bases spanning the gap. The DNA of the CDR3 is TGTGCCAGCAGTTTAGGCAGATCCTACGAGCAGTACTTC. Translating it yields CASSLGRSYEQYF.

Comments on this clonotype: The CDR3 ends on some other residue instead of the conserved phenylalanine or tryptophan, so this is likely a read error. V usage is TRBV7-9 and J usage is TRBJ1-1; D might be TRBD1 (5 bases). Germline V lookup: CDR1 SEHNR, CDR2 FQNEAQ (reference sequence). This CDR3 comprises 13 residues. Trimming shortened V by 2 bases and J by 7 bases, and 11 bases separated the two germline ends. The CDR3 nucleotides read TGTGCCAGCAGCTTACCAGGGATAAGTGAAGCTTTCTCT. Amino acids: CASSLPGISEAFS.

This clonotype turned up a few times. The chain links TRBV7-3 to TRBJ1-2; D not certain. V was pared by 8 bases and J by 7 bases, with 17 bases between. The CDR3 is 13 residues long. Germline V lookup: CDR1 SGHTA, CDR2 FQGTGA. The CDR3 loop is CASSPAGPGGYTF. The CDR3 bases are TGTGCCAGCTCCCCGGCAGGACCGGGTGGCTACACCTTC.

J is TRBJ2-3 and V is TRBV7-2; 7 bases match TRBD2. Germline CDR1 SGHTA, CDR2 FQGNSA. CDR3 length: 14 amino acids. After removal of 4 bases from V and 6 bases from J, the junction contained 7 bases not matched to a gene. The CDR3: CASSSSLAWDTQYF. CDR3 DNA sequence: TGTGCCAGCAGCTCCTCACTAGCGTGGGATACGCAGTATTTT.

The chain is built from TRBV20-1 and TRBJ2-7, with 7 nucleotides matching TRBD1. The germline V gene has CDR1 DFQATT and CDR2 SNEGSKA (reference sequence). J gave up 4 bases and V 3 bases, and 6 bases lay outside the gene matches. The CDR3 contains 13 residues. CDR3 coding DNA: TGCAGTGCTAGTGACAGGGTCGGGTACGAGCAGTACTTC. It yields the protein CSASDRVGYEQYF.

This clonotype was seen a handful of times. The rearrangement joins TRBV6-2 or TRBV6-3 to TRBJ2-2; D gene unclear. This CDR3 has 12 residues. V lost 3 bases to trimming and J lost 6 bases, with 5 bases between them. CDR1 is MNHEY and CDR2 is SVGEGT in the germline V gene. CDR3 protein: CASSYSPGELFF. The CDR3 bases are TGTGCCAGCAGTTATAGTCCCGGGGAGCTGTTTTTT.

This clonotype appeared a few times. The chain combines TRBV20-1 with TRBJ2-7, with 8 bases lining up with TRBD1. Germline CDR1 DFQATT, CDR2 SNEGSKA (reference sequence). Trimming took 0 bases from V and 3 from J; bases not matched to a gene: 4. The CDR3 is 14 residues long. CDR3 DNA: TGCAGTGCTAGAGATCGGGACAGGATCTACGAGCAGTACTTC. This translates into CSARDRDRIYEQYF.

The chain couples TRBV9 to TRBJ2-1, with a weak D call TRBD2 (6 bases). The length of the CDR3 is 17 residues. V was trimmed by 0 bases and J by 0 bases, leaving 13 bases between them. Germline V lookup: CDR1 SGDLS, CDR2 YYNGEE. Written as DNA, the CDR3 is TGTGCCAGCAGCGTAGGTCCTTTGCGGGGCTCCTACAATGAGCAGTTCTTC. This gives the protein CASSVGPLRGSYNEQFF.

This clonotype has more than one count but fewer than ten. V usage is TRBV4-2 and J usage is TRBJ2-7; weak D call: TRBD1 (5 bases). CDR1 LGHNA and CDR2 YNFKEQ come from the germline V gene. The CDR3 covers 16 residues. Trimming left V 3 bases short and J 0 bases short, with 15 bases between. The CDR3 bases are TGTGCCAGCAGCCAGCTCGTGGACACGGGCTCCTACGAGCAGTACTTC. This sequence encodes CASSQLVDTGSYEQYF.